This is a list of T cell receptor beta chains from one sample in a study of pediatric ulcerative colitis. The protocol was immunoSEQ multiplex PCR, while the TCRdb copy is restricted to in-frame clones and leaves out a portion. The table shows fewer than 20,000 clones, with about 80% occurring only once. The sequencing sample was made of gut tissue. These receptors all stem from a boy younger than 18 who was a control in a study of pediatric ulcerative colitis. Both conserved end residues are part of each CDR3. The order of the fields is CDR3 DNA, CDR3 protein, D gene, V gene, J gene, clone size. D genes are given only for firm matches. Only some rows state a clone size, as once, few, many or a class for expanded clones.

TGTGCCAGTAGTATGGACGGCTTCAATCAGCCCCAGCATTTT	CASSMDGFNQPQHF	NA	TRBV19	TRBJ1-5	NA
TGCGCCAGCAGCAAGGGACAGGGAGTCACAGATACGCAGTATTTT	CASSKGQGVTDTQYF	TRBD1	TRBV5-1	TRBJ2-3	NA
TGTGCCAGCAGCTTTCACAGCTTTAATGAAAAACTGTTTTTT	CASSFHSFNEKLFF	NA	TRBV5-6	TRBJ1-4	few
TGCAGTGCCGTAGGGAACACTGAAGCTTTCTTT	CSAVGNTEAFF	NA	TRBV20-1	TRBJ1-1	few
TGTGCCAGCTCACCACCCACGGCGGATACGCAGTATTTT	CASSPPTADTQYF	NA	TRBV18	TRBJ2-3	NA
TGTGCCAGCAGCTCCGGGGAGCCCGGAGATACGCAGTATTTT	CASSSGEPGDTQYF	NA	TRBV11-3	TRBJ2-3	NA
TGTGCCAGCAGTGGGAGGTCGGGGGGAGAAAAACTGTTTTTT	CASSGRSGGEKLFF	NA	TRBV6-5	TRBJ1-4	NA
TGTGCCAGCATTGGGACGGAACAGAGCTCACCCCTCCACTTT	CASIGTEQSSPLHF	NA	TRBV6-1	TRBJ1-6	NA
TGCGCCAGCATGCAGCGGGAGTGGGGATACAATGAGCAGTTCTTC	CASMQREWGYNEQFF	TRBD2	TRBV10-2	TRBJ2-1	NA
TGTGCCAGCTCACCACAGCAAGAGACCCAGTACTTC	CASSPQQETQYF	NA	TRBV18	TRBJ2-5	NA
TGCAGTGCTTGGACAGGGCAAGAGCAGTACTTC	CSAWTGQEQYF	TRBD1	TRBV20-1	TRBJ2-7	NA
TGTGCCAGCAGTTTATCTCATCGGCAGGGGATTGAAGCTTTCTTT	CASSLSHRQGIEAFF	NA	TRBV27	TRBJ1-1	NA
TGCAGCCTTGGCCCACCTACCTATGGCTACACCTTC	CSLGPPTYGYTF	NA	TRBV29-1	TRBJ1-2	NA
TGTGCCAGTAGTATGGCTTTGGGCGACGAGCAGTACTTC	CASSMALGDEQYF	NA	TRBV19	TRBJ2-7	NA
TGTGCCAGCAGCGTAGGGGCGGGAGGAACCTACAATGAGCAGTTCTTC	CASSVGAGGTYNEQFF	TRBD2	TRBV9	TRBJ2-1	few
TGTGCCATCACCAACGACAGGGGCGGGAGCACTGAAGCTTTCTTT	CAITNDRGGSTEAFF	TRBD1	TRBV10-3	TRBJ1-1	NA
TGTGCCAGCAGTTACGGGGCGGGAGCGGGTGATTACGAGCAGTACTTC	CASSYGAGAGDYEQYF	TRBD2	TRBV6-6	TRBJ2-7	NA
TGTGCCAGCAGTAAACGTGGGACTAGCAGTGCAGATACGCAGTATTTT	CASSKRGTSSADTQYF	TRBD2	TRBV11-3	TRBJ2-3	NA
TGTGCCATCAGTGAGTCTTTAGGGGATAATACTGAAGCTTTCTTT	CAISESLGDNTEAFF	NA	TRBV10-3	TRBJ1-1	NA
TGCGCCAGCAGCTCCCAAAGGACAGCTATGAACACTGAAGCTTTCTTT	CASSSQRTAMNTEAFF	NA	TRBV5-1	TRBJ1-1	once
TGTGCCAGCAGTTCGCTCAGGGGCGAGTTACTAGGCTACGAGCAGTACTTC	CASSSLRGELLGYEQYF	NA	TRBV5-5	TRBJ2-7	NA
TGTGCCAGCAGCTCCGATGGAACAGGGGGCACTGAAGCTTTCTTT	CASSSDGTGGTEAFF	TRBD1	TRBV11-2	TRBJ1-1	NA
TGTGCCACCAGGAAAGTACAGGGGGCAATTAATGAAAAACTGTTTTTT	CATRKVQGAINEKLFF	TRBD1	TRBV15	TRBJ1-4	NA
TGTGCCAGCAGTGTCGAAAGGGGCGCTGAAGCTTTCTTT	CASSVERGAEAFF	NA	TRBV6-4	TRBJ1-1	NA
TGTGCCAGCAGCTTAGAGCCAGGAGACAATGAGCAGTTCTTC	CASSLEPGDNEQFF	NA	TRBV11-2	TRBJ2-1	NA
TGTGCTAGCAGCCGTGGGGGACAGGGTTACGAGCAGTACTTC	CASSRGGQGYEQYF	TRBD1	TRBV7-7	TRBJ2-7	few
TGTGCCAGCAGCCAAGACCCCAGGGGTCCCACTGAAGCTTTCTTT	CASSQDPRGPTEAFF	NA	TRBV4-2	TRBJ1-1	NA
TGTGCCAGCACCATGGAGACTAGGGGGAACACCGGGGAGCTGTTTTTT	CASTMETRGNTGELFF	NA	TRBV6-6	TRBJ2-2	NA
TGTGCCAGTAGTGAGAGGACAGTAGGCTACGAGCAGTACTTC	CASSERTVGYEQYF	NA	TRBV19	TRBJ2-7	NA